What follows describes a single T cell receptor beta chain. What it binds is not known. This entry comes from a study of identical twins. Findings and caveats of the study: For cord blood, abundant beta clonotypes had fewer insertions, unlike memory repertoires, which showed none.

Donors were all healthy Caucasians. This CDR3 comprises 20 residues. CDR1 and CDR2 (germline): SGHRS, YFSETQ. Trimming at V came to 1 base and at J to 3 bases, leaving 16 bases not matched to a gene. From the 5' RACE reads, TCRdb called clonotypes with MiXCR, one entry per CDR3 protein. The repertoire holds a few hundred thousand distinct CDR3 sequences, with approximately 9.6% as singletons. The same data also went into a second study, on yellow fever vaccine responses in identical twins.

V is TRBV5-1 and J is TRBJ2-4; 10 positions match TRBD2. The receptor's source is a woman younger than 35 in good health. The sample comprised PBMCs. The CDR3 DNA reads as TGCGCCAGCAGCTTGCGTTACGGACTAGCGGATTTATCGGGCAAAAACATTCAGTACTTC. It translates to CASSLRYGLADLSGKNIQYF.